This T cell receptor beta chain appears in the sequencing data of a study of T cells after yellow fever vaccination (dated by TCRdb to the late 2010s). About the study as a whole: The SMART-Seq v4 Ultra Low Input RNA kit was used to prepare libraries from fractions with low cell numbers. To follow T-cell clones before and after primary and booster YFV17D yellow fever vaccination, bulk TCR alpha and beta repertoires were sequenced over time. Two healthy male donors, one aged 18 to 30 and one aged 30 to 40 years, made up the cohort. Blood was drawn at multiple timepoints before and after primary and secondary immunization, with bulk PBMC replicates and cell subsets isolated. Overall study results and their limits: The study included only a couple of donors, which limits how far the findings can be generalized. A small fraction of clonotypes appeared in both the CD4 and CD8 compartments, likely as a result of convergent recombination. After the booster, most of the clones that had expanded following primary vaccination were detected again (almost 98% of CD4 and more than 85% of CD8), which suggests that memory was broadly maintained. Computational filtering was needed because FACS-sorted repertoires could contain abundant contaminating clonotypes from the bulk population. The secondary T-cell response was found to be weaker but faster than the primary response, with a peak reached on day 5 rather than on day 15.

This clonotype was recorded at least ten times. The antigen it binds to is not known. Base qualities are not recorded, but no much larger clone differs from it by a single base. Here V drops 0 bases and J drops 5 bases, and the junction holds 2 bases not matched to any gene. The germline V gene supplies CDR1 SGHRS and CDR2 YFSETQ. The CDR3 starts with the cysteine, ends with the phenylalanine, and has 14 residues. The kept DNA is CDR3 alone, 42 bases in frame from the first base. The treatment or condition label for this specimen denotes: live attenuated yellow fever vaccine strain. PBMCs were isolated from peripheral blood using a standard Ficoll-Paque protocol. Dynabeads CD4 and CD8 positive selection kits were used to isolate CD4 and CD8 T-cell fractions. TriZol was used to extract RNA from bulk PBMCs, CD4 and CD8 fractions, and dextramer-positive and dextramer-negative fractions. TCR cDNA was synthesized by 5'RACE template switching, which introduced a universal primer site and unique molecular identifiers. cDNA synthesis was primed from both the TCR alpha and TCR beta constant segments. Libraries were amplified in two PCR steps, with sample barcodes and sequencing adapters added in the second step. Libraries were sequenced on Illumina HiSeq 2500 (2x100 bp) or NovaSeq (2x150 bp). The original pipeline was this. Reads were demultiplexed and collapsed into UMI consensus sequences with MIGEC, and V(D)J alignment was performed with MiXCR. Using edgeR on replicate PBMC samples, clonotypes were called vaccine-responding if FDR was below 0.01 and the log2 fold change was above 5 up to day 15. CD4 or CD8 identity was assigned to each bulk clonotype according to whether the clonotype was present at higher abundance in the sequenced CD4 repertoire or the sequenced CD8 repertoire. TCRdb reran the public reads through fastp at Q25 and MiXCR, keeping productive beta chains. Each entry merges the rows of one CDR3 protein and shows their most common DNA and genes. These V and J calls originate from TCRdb's pipeline instead of the authors' own analysis. The sample contains over 110,000 distinct CDR3 sequences, around 7.7% of them found a single time. The ten largest clones capture roughly 0.73% of the sample.

This TCR was sampled from a man aged 25 to 40 who received the YFV17D yellow fever vaccine. The sample consisted of CD4+ T cells sorted from PBMCs, taken 5 days after the yellow fever booster vaccination. The rearrangement joined TRBV5-1 to TRBJ2-4; the central 7 bases match TRBD1. The CDR3 has the sequence CASSLGGTENIQYF. In nucleotides, the sequence is TGCGCCAGCAGCTTGGGGGGGACAGAAAACATTCAGTACTTC.